These 18 T cell receptor beta chains originate from one sample sequenced in a study of cytomegalovirus exposure and HLA in healthy donors. The PCR had 60 Vbeta and 13 Jbeta primers. Measured with immunoSEQ multiplex PCR; TCRdb has only the in-frame clones, and not every one. This sample yields roughly 140,000 clones, of which around 79% are seen a single time; about 4% belongs to the top ten. Sequenced input: PBMCs. These receptors were collected from a human donor in good health.

The chain combines TRBV6-6 with TRBJ1-1, with 8 positions matching TRBD1. CDR3 length: 16 amino acids. V lost 2 bases, J lost 4 bases, and 9 bases stayed unmatched. CDR1 and CDR2 (germline): MNHNY, SVGAGI (reference sequence). CDR3 protein: CASSYNARQGSTEAFF. CDR3 DNA sequence: TGTGCCAGCAGTTACAACGCACGACAGGGGAGCACTGAAGCTTTCTTT.

The rearrangement uses TRBV19 and TRBJ1-5; no clear D gene. The CDR3 has 14 residues. V was trimmed by 3 bases and J by 7 bases, leaving 13 bases between them. Germline V gives CDR1 LNHDA, CDR2 SQIVND (reference sequence). The CDR3 sequence: CASSMGRVAQPQHF. Written as DNA, the CDR3 is TGTGCCAGTAGTATGGGGAGGGTGGCGCAGCCCCAGCATTTT.

As for this clone: Its ends do not fully match the called genes, so a read error is possible. Other DNA sequences within the sample encode an identical CDR3. This chain links TRBV5-1 with TRBJ2-7; D is possibly TRBD1 (6 bases). Germline loops: CDR1 SGHRS, CDR2 YFSETQ. The CDR3 loop spans 13 amino acids. The CDR3 nucleotides read TGCGCCAGCAGTTTGGCTCAGGGGTACGAGCAGTACTTC. The encoded protein is CASSLAQGYEQYF.

The chain employs TRBV11-2 and TRBJ2-2; 7 bases are shared with TRBD1. J lost 3 bases, V lost 1 base, and 5 bases had no gene match. From germline, CDR1 is SGHAT and CDR2 FQNNGV. There are 16 residues in the CDR3. Written as DNA, the CDR3 is TGTGCCAGCAGCTTAGGGACAGGTTGGGACACCGGGGAGCTGTTTTTT. Amino acids: CASSLGTGWDTGELFF. Using reference TRBV11-2 and TRBJ2-2 for the parts outside the CDR3, the full variable domain is EAGVAQSPRYKIIEKRQSVAFWCNPISGHATLYWYQQILGQGPKLLIQFQNNGVVDDSQLPKDRFSAERLKGVDSTLKIQPAKLEDSAVYLCASSLGTGWDTGELFFGEGSRLTVL.

V usage is TRBV29-1 and J usage is TRBJ1-2; tentatively, D is TRBD1 (5 bases). The CDR3 runs to 12 residues. Trimming stripped 4 bases from V and 5 bases from J, with 11 bases between. The germline gives CDR1 SQVTM, CDR2 ANQGSEA. The CDR3 spells CSVVGTAYGYTF. The CDR3 coding sequence is TGCAGCGTTGTCGGGACTGCTTATGGCTACACCTTC.

This clone was seen just once. The V and J genes are TRBV4-1 and TRBJ2-3; D perhaps matches TRBD2 (6 bases). The CDR3 spans 16 residues. The V gene lost 0 bases and the J gene lost 3 bases, with 13 bases spanning the gap. The germline gives CDR1 MGHRA, CDR2 YSYEKL. The CDR3 is CASSQDRGSGTDTQYF. In DNA, the CDR3 is TGCGCCAGCAGCCAAGATCGGGGTAGCGGTACAGATACGCAGTATTTT.

The chain links TRBV2 to TRBJ2-1; 8 positions agree with TRBD2. J gave up 9 bases and V 7 bases, and 8 bases lay outside the gene matches. The CDR3 is 13 residues long. The germline CDR1 and CDR2 sequences are SNHLY and FYNNEI. The CDR3 coding sequence is TGTGCCAGCAAGCAGCGGGAGTCGGGTGAGCAGTTCTTC. It translates to CASKQRESGEQFF.

V and J are TRBV30 and TRBJ1-5; unclear D gene. CDR1 is GTSNPN and CDR2 is SVGIG in the germline V gene (reference sequence). CDR3 length: 14 residues. V was shortened by 2 bases and J by 5 bases, with 13 bases between the two germline ends. The chain's CDR3 is CAWSRGGSDQPQHF. The CDR3 DNA is TGTGCCTGGAGTCGTGGAGGGAGCGATCAGCCCCAGCATTTT.

The DNA for the CDR3 is TGTGCCAGCACTGCTGACAGGTACAATGAGCAGTTCTTC. This encodes CASTADRYNEQFF. The rearrangement joins TRBV5-6 to TRBJ2-1; tentative D call: TRBD1 (6 bases). Germline V lookup: CDR1 SGHDT, CDR2 YYEEEE. V was pared by 6 bases and J by 4 bases, with 11 bases between. This CDR3 is built from 13 residues.

A few counts support this clone. The rearrangement joins TRBV2 to TRBJ1-1, with unresolved D. The CDR3 has 13 amino acids. Trimming took 7 bases from V and 4 from J, leaving 13 bases between them. Germline CDR1 reads SNHLY; CDR2 reads FYNNEI. Here the CDR3 DNA reads TGTGCCAGCACCGACGGGGATTCCACTGAAGCTTTCTTT. As protein: CASTDGDSTEAFF.

The chain joins TRBV6-6 to TRBJ1-1; D is uncertain. The CDR3 is 14 residues long. V lost 5 bases to trimming and J lost 4 bases, with 14 bases between them. Germline V gene sequence: CDR1 MNHNY, CDR2 SVGAGI (reference sequence). DNA for the CDR3: TGTGCCAGCAGTCCCGTAACGGGGTCCACTGAAGCTTTCTTT. The encoded protein is CASSPVTGSTEAFF.

The rearrangement links TRBV7-6 to TRBJ2-1; D is perhaps TRBD1 (8 bases). The CDR3 is made up of 16 amino acids. Germline-derived CDR1 and CDR2 are SGHVS and FNYEAQ. V was cut by 5 bases and J by 5 bases, with 19 bases left in between. CDR3 loop: CASSPAGDRPNNEQFF. As DNA, the CDR3 is TGTGCCAGCAGCCCTGCGGGGGACAGGCCCAACAATGAGCAGTTCTTC.

The chain combines TRBV9 with TRBJ2-7; TRBD1 matches 7 bases. The CDR3 has 15 amino acids. Germline lookup yields CDR1 SGDLS and CDR2 YYNGEE. V trimming: 4 bases; J trimming: 7 bases; junction bases outside the gene matches: 14. CDR3 nucleotide sequence: TGTGCCAGCAGCCGCTCCGGGACAGACGTGCTGGAGCAGTACTTC. Amino acids: CASSRSGTDVLEQYF.

The chain uses TRBV6-5 and TRBJ1-1, with unresolved D. The CDR3 consists of 13 residues. Germline V gene sequence: CDR1 MNHEY, CDR2 SVGAGI. V was pared by 5 bases and J by 4 bases, with 11 bases between. This CDR3 is CASSPVRSTEAFF. The CDR3 coding sequence is TGTGCCAGCAGTCCGGTTCGGAGCACTGAAGCTTTCTTT.

The chain links TRBV14 to TRBJ2-2, with D maybe TRBD2 (5 bases). The CDR3 spans 17 residues. Trimming took off 4 bases at V and 0 bases at J, with 15 bases between the two ends. Germline loops: CDR1 SGHDN, CDR2 FVKESK. The CDR3 DNA reads as TGTGCCAGCAGCCCCCGACGGCTAGCCGCGAACACCGGGGAGCTGTTTTTT. Translation: CASSPRRLAANTGELFF.

Concerning this clone itself: The junction and the germline gene differ at one end; a read error may be behind it. This sequence joins TRBV30 and TRBJ1-2; D remains ambiguous. The germline CDR1 and CDR2 sequences are GTSNPN and SVGIG (reference sequence). The CDR3 is 11 residues long. The chain's CDR3 is CALDPNYGYPF. Written as DNA, the CDR3 is TGTGCCCTTGACCCTAACTATGGCTACCCCTTC.

The V and J genes are TRBV6-5 and TRBJ1-2; TRBD1 is a possible D gene (5 bases). V dropped 6 bases and J dropped 8 bases, with 16 bases sitting between them. Germline lookup yields CDR1 MNHEY and CDR2 SVGAGI. The CDR3 has 13 amino acids. The DNA for the CDR3 is TGTGCCAGCAGCAGAACAGGAGCTCAAGGCTACACCTTC. Protein: CASSRTGAQGYTF.

CDR3 DNA sequence: TGTGCCAGTAGTTTTTTCATAGGGGCAGGGGGTGATCAGCCCCAGCATTTT. Protein product: CASSFFIGAGGDQPQHF. The rearrangement joins TRBV19 to TRBJ1-5; TRBD1 matches at 7 bases. This CDR3 comprises 17 residues. The germline V gene has CDR1 LNHDA and CDR2 SQIVND (reference sequence). The V gene end was trimmed by 5 bases and the J gene end by 5 bases; junction bases not matched to a gene: 15.